Below, 20 T cell receptor beta chains from the same sample are listed, as sequenced in a study of blood T cells in healthy people across ages. A J-beta primer mix and a sample-barcoded 5' primer were used in a second PCR of about 7 to 12 cycles. TCRdb independently ran MiXCR on the 5' RACE reads; one entry per CDR3 protein. The table shows more than 650,000 distinct CDR3 sequences, with 20% to 25% occurring only once. Sequencing was done on a sample of blood. The receptor source for this set is a man between 65 and 79 years old in good health.

The CDR3, as DNA: TGCGCCTACCGGGACAGGGTGACAGATACGCAGTATTTT. Protein: CAYRDRVTDTQYF. J is TRBJ2-3 and V is TRBV5-1; 9 bases fit TRBD1. This CDR3 has 13 amino acids. Unmatched junction bases numbered 6, after V lost 10 bases and J lost 3 bases. Germline CDR1 is SGHRS and CDR2 is YFSETQ.

This clonotype was picked up a small number of times. The chain recombines TRBV29-1 with TRBJ1-1; TRBD1 is a possible D gene (5 bases). Germline V lookup: CDR1 SQVTM, CDR2 ANQGSEA. This CDR3 comprises 12 residues. Between the trimmed V and J ends, which lost 4 bases and 3 bases, there was a span of 9 bases. CDR3 in amino acids: CSVGRDYTEAFF. The CDR3 DNA sequence: TGCAGCGTTGGCAGGGACTACACTGAAGCTTTCTTT.

This clonotype was detected a few times. The chain recombines TRBV12-3 or TRBV12-4 with TRBJ2-1, with TRBD2 matching over 8 bases. V shed 5 bases and J 2 bases; nucleotides not matched to a gene: 5. There are 15 residues in the CDR3. For the CDR3, the DNA is TGTGCCAGCAGTCCTTTGCGGGGGGCCTACAATGAGCAGTTCTTC. Its translation is CASSPLRGAYNEQFF.

For the CDR3, the DNA is TGTGCCAGCAGCCCAAGAGAACGGACGGGGAGGGAAAAACTGTTTTTT. Its translation: CASSPRERTGREKLFF. The chain couples TRBV7-2 to TRBJ1-4, with D unresolved. Trimming shortened V by 5 bases and J by 8 bases, and 21 bases separated the two germline ends. This CDR3 spans 16 amino acids. Germline V gene sequence: CDR1 SGHTA, CDR2 FQGNSA. The full variable domain, its missing parts supplied by reference TRBV7-2 and TRBJ1-4, is GAGVSQSPSNKVTEKGKDVELRCDPISGHTALYWYRQSLGQGLEFLIYFQGNSAPDKSGLPSDRFSAERTGGSVSTLTIQRTQQEDSAVYLCASSPRERTGREKLFFGSGTQLSVL.

Of note for this clonotype: Being one base from a much bigger clone, this may be a read error. V usage is TRBV3-1 and J usage is TRBJ2-7; 8 bases match TRBD1. Germline V gene sequence: CDR1 LGHDT, CDR2 YNNKEL (reference sequence). The CDR3 loop spans 13 amino acids. This CDR3 reads CASGQGSKYEQCF. Here the CDR3 DNA reads TGTGCCAGCGGACAGGGATCGAAATACGAGCAGTGCTTC.

This clonotype appeared a few times. This sequence joins TRBV5-1 and TRBJ2-7, with 9 nucleotides matching TRBD2. V lost 4 bases and J lost 6; bases outside the gene matches: 8. Germline V lookup: CDR1 SGHRS, CDR2 YFSETQ. The CDR3 has 14 residues. In DNA, the CDR3 is TGCGCCAGCAGCCCGCGGGAGGGATTGGGCGAGCAGTACTTC. Translated, it gives CASSPREGLGEQYF.

There are a few counts of this clonotype. The V gene is TRBV20-1, the J gene TRBJ2-7; TRBD1 agrees at 9 bases. The trim removed 3 bases at V and 5 bases at J, leaving 8 bases unmatched. The CDR3 sequence is 14 residues long. CDR1 DFQATT and CDR2 SNEGSKA come from the germline V gene (reference sequence). CDR3 bases: TGCAGTGCTAGGCCGCGGGACAGGGACCACGAGCAGTACTTC. It specifies CSARPRDRDHEQYF.

V usage is TRBV10-3 and J usage is TRBJ2-1; the match to TRBD1 covers 8 bases. V gave up 9 bases and J gave up 5 bases; unmatched junction bases: 9. The CDR3 is 14 residues long. Germline CDR1 ENHRY, CDR2 SYGVKD. DNA of the CDR3: TGTGCCATGGGGACAGGCAGTAGGGACAATGAGCAGTTCTTC. Protein sequence: CAMGTGSRDNEQFF.

The chain is built from TRBV20-1 and TRBJ1-5; possible D gene TRBD1, 5 bases. Trimming took off 6 bases at V and 4 bases at J, with 16 bases between the two ends. From germline, CDR1 is DFQATT and CDR2 SNEGSKA (reference sequence). This CDR3 spans 14 amino acids. This CDR3 is CSASQGKENQPQHF. The DNA of the CDR3 is TGCAGTGCGAGTCAGGGAAAGGAGAATCAGCCCCAGCATTTT.

This clonotype came up a few times. The V gene is TRBV7-9, the J gene TRBJ2-5, with a tentative D call TRBD2 (5 bases). Near its end, the DNA agrees better with TRBJ2-1, so the J call may be wrong. CDR3 length: 13 residues. Germline-derived CDR1 and CDR2 are SEHNR and FQNEAQ (reference sequence). CDR3 bases: TGTGCCAGCAGCTTTACTAGGGAGCATGAGCAGTTCTTC. Residues: CASSFTREHEQFF.

This clonotype was counted a few times. The chain is built from TRBV5-1 and TRBJ2-3; D is uncertain. Germline CDR1 SGHRS, CDR2 YFSETQ. There are 18 residues in the CDR3. Trimming shortened V by 4 bases and J by 3 bases, and 24 bases separated the two germline ends. DNA of the CDR3: TGCGCCAGCAGCCCCATCTCTAGGTCCCCCGACGGGACAGATACGCAGTATTTT. It yields the protein CASSPISRSPDGTDTQYF.

The chain links TRBV19 to TRBJ2-1; D perhaps matches TRBD2 (6 bases). This CDR3 spans 15 amino acids. The ends were cut back, 8 bases at V and 4 bases at J, with 18 bases in the middle. Germline assignment: CDR1 LNHDA and CDR2 SQIVND (reference sequence). In nucleotides, the CDR3 is TGTGCCAGTCTCCAACCGGGACTCCCTTACAATGAGCAGTTCTTC. Translation gives CASLQPGLPYNEQFF.

The chain has TRBV12-3 or TRBV12-4 and TRBJ2-1; no clear D. CDR3 length: 11 residues. The V end lost 3 bases, the J end lost 14 bases, and 11 bases lay between the germline ends. The CDR3 loop is CASSFGLREFF. CDR3 DNA: TGTGCCAGCAGTTTTGGTCTTCGGGAGTTCTTC.

The chain employs TRBV2 and TRBJ1-2; D might be TRBD1 (6 bases). Trimming removed 8 bases at V and 6 bases at J, with 16 bases between. The CDR3 sequence is 13 residues long. The germline gives CDR1 SNHLY, CDR2 FYNNEI. The CDR3 loop reads CASWGPRSHGYTF. For the CDR3, the DNA is TGTGCCAGCTGGGGGCCCCGTTCTCATGGCTACACCTTC.

The CDR3 is CASSLATGGSQPQHF. DNA for the CDR3: TGTGCCAGCAGCTTAGCTACAGGGGGAAGTCAGCCCCAGCATTTT. The chain joins TRBV7-2 to TRBJ1-5; 8 bases align to TRBD1. Germline values: CDR1 SGHTA, CDR2 FQGNSA. The CDR3 consists of 15 residues. Trimming took 0 bases from V and 6 from J; bases not matched to a gene: 4.

This clonotype was seen more than once but under ten times. The chain combines TRBV6-6 with TRBJ2-1; either TRBD1 or TRBD2 may fit D (6 bases each). Germline V gives CDR1 MNHNY, CDR2 SVGAGI (reference sequence). The V end lost 2 bases, the J end lost 9 bases, and 8 bases lay between the germline ends. The CDR3 covers 12 residues. CDR3 sequence reads: CASSYEGGEQFF. CDR3 coding DNA: TGTGCCAGCAGTTACGAGGGGGGTGAGCAGTTCTTC.

The CDR3 nucleotides read TGTGCCAGCAGCCCCCAACCCCATTTGAATGAGCAGTTCTTC. It encodes CASSPQPHLNEQFF. The chain uses TRBV7-3 and TRBJ2-1; D unclear. The V end was cut by 5 bases, the J end by 7 bases, with 15 bases between. Per the germline V gene, CDR1 is SGHTA and CDR2 is FQGTGA. The CDR3 is made up of 14 amino acids. The full variable domain, completed using reference TRBV7-3 and TRBJ2-1, is GAGVSQTPSNKVTEKGKYVELRCDPISGHTALYWYRQSLGQGPEFLIYFQGTGAADDSGLPNDRFFAVRPEGSVSTLKIQRTERGDSAVYLCASSPQPHLNEQFFGPGTRLTVL.

The chain couples TRBV5-1 to TRBJ2-3; 8 bases are a match to TRBD1. The V gene end was trimmed by 4 bases and the J gene end by 2 bases; junction bases not matched to a gene: 9. Germline V lookup: CDR1 SGHRS, CDR2 YFSETQ. This CDR3 has 16 residues. CDR3 residues: CASSRTGTGDTDTQYF. DNA of the CDR3: TGCGCCAGCAGCAGAACCGGGACAGGAGACACAGATACGCAGTATTTT. Complete variable domain (other parts from reference TRBV5-1 and TRBJ2-3): KAGVTQTPRYLIKTRGQQVTLSCSPISGHRSVSWYQQTPGQGLQFLFEYFSETQRNKGNFPGRFSGRQFSNSRSEMNVSTLELGDSALYLCASSRTGTGDTDTQYFGPGTRLTVL.

This sequence joins TRBV7-9 and TRBJ1-2; 10 bases are shared with TRBD1. Germline lookup yields CDR1 SEHNR and CDR2 FQNEAQ (reference sequence). The CDR3 loop spans 17 amino acids. Unmatched junction bases numbered 10, after V lost 2 bases and J lost 4 bases. CDR3 coding DNA: TGTGCCAGCAGCTTAATGGGATCGACAGGGGGCCTCTATGGCTACACCTTC. Amino acid sequence: CASSLMGSTGGLYGYTF.

This clonotype occurred many times. The V call is TRBV29-1, the J call TRBJ2-1; 10 bases map to TRBD1. V was pared by 7 bases and J by 3 bases, with 3 bases of the junction left unmatched. The germline V gene has CDR1 SQVTM and CDR2 ANQGSEA. The CDR3 runs 13 residues. CDR3 nucleotides: TGCAGCGCCGGACAGGGGGACTACAATGAGCAGTTCTTC. It encodes CSAGQGDYNEQFF.